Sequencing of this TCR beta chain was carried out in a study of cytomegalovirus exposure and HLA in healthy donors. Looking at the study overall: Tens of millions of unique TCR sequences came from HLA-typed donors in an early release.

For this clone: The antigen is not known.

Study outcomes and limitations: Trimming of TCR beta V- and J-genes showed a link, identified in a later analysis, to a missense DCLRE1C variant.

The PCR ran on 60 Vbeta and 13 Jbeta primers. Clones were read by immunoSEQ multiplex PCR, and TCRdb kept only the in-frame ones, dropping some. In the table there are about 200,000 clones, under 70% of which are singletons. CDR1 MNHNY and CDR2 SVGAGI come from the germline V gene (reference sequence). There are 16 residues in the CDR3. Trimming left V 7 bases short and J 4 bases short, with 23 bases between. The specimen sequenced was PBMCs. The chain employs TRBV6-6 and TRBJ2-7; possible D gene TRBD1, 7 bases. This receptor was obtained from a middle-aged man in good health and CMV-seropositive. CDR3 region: CASNFQEDRREYEQYF. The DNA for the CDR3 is TGTGCCAGCAACTTCCAGGAGGACAGGAGGGAATACGAGCAGTACTTC.